The TCR beta chain described here comes from a study of cytomegalovirus exposure and HLA in healthy donors. This PCR relied on a set of 60 Vbeta primers and 13 Jbeta primers. Only in-frame clones appear in the TCRdb table, and some are missing; sequencing was by immunoSEQ multiplex PCR. The table includes 80,000 or so clones, around 10% detected once. Points from the study as a whole: In a later analysis, at a false discovery rate of 0.05, under 20,000 TCR beta sequences were associated with HLA alleles. A later analysis found common viral pathogens apparently linked to several of the most significant clusters.

On this clone itself: Its specificity is not known.

The CDR3 consists of 16 residues. The germline gives CDR1 SGHDN, CDR2 FVKESK. The V and J ends lost 3 bases and 3 bases, in that order; junction bases with no gene match: 9. Material for sequencing was PBMCs. This receptor was taken from a man aged 55-75 years in good health and CMV-seropositive. The rearrangement uses TRBV14 and TRBJ2-7; TRBD1 agrees at 9 bases. CDR3 nucleotides: TGTGCCAGCAGCCACTTGCTCCCGGGACAGGGCTACGAGCAGTACTTC. It encodes CASSHLLPGQGYEQYF.